This T cell receptor beta chain was identified in a study of blood T cell repertoires in COVID-19. As for the study in general: Whether acute or convalescent, the COVID-19 samples came from the United States, Italy and Spain. Sources were T cells, B-cell-depleted T cells, or PBMCs; the material itself was cDNA or gDNA.

Original methodology: Researchers report that nucleated cell counts were estimated from reference gene primer amplification. The table came from immunoSEQ multiplex PCR; TCRdb's copy has only in-frame clones and leaves some out. V and J calls and clone size follow that table, whereas D and trimming were derived from the DNA. The sample has 250,000 or so clones; nearly 90% are singletons. Germline V gene sequence: CDR1 ENHRY, CDR2 SYGVKD. This CDR3 region has 15 residues. The V and J ends lost 5 bases and 0 bases respectively, with 13 bases between them. The rearrangement uses TRBV10-3 and TRBJ2-5; a possible D gene is TRBD2 (5 bases). Sequenced sample: peripheral blood. This clonotype originated in a man between 18 and 29 years old with active or convalescent COVID-19. This chain's CDR3 is CAISRGEGNQETQYF. The CDR3 DNA reads TGTGCCATCAGTCGGGGAGAAGGAAACCAAGAGACCCAGTACTTC.